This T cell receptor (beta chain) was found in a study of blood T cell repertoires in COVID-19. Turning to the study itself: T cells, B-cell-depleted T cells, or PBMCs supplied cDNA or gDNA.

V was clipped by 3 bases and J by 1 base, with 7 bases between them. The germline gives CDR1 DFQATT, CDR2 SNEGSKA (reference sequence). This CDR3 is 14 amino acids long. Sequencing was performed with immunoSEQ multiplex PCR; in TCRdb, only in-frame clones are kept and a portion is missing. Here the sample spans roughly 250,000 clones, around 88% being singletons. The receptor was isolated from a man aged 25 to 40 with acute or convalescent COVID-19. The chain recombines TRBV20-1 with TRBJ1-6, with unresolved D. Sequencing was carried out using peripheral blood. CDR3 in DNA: TGCAGTGCTAGTAGGGAGTCCTATAATTCACCCCTCCACTTT. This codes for CSASRESYNSPLHF.